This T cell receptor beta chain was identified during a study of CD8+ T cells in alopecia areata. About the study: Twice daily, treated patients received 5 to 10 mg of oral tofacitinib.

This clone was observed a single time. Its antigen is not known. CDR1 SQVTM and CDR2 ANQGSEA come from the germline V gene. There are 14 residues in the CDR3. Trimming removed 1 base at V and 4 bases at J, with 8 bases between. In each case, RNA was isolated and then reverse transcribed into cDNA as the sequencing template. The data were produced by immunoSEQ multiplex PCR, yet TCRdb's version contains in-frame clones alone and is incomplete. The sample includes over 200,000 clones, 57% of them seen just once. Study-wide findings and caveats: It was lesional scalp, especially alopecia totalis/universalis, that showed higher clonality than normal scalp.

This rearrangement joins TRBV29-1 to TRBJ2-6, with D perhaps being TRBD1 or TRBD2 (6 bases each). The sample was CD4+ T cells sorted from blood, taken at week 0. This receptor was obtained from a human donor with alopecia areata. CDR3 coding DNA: TGCAGCGTTGAAGGGGGGGCCGGGGCCAACGTCCTGACTTTC. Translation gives CSVEGGAGANVLTF.